This TCR beta chain appears in the sequencing data of a study of blood T cell repertoires in COVID-19. Study summary: Samples came from the United States, Italy and Spain, spanning acute and convalescent COVID-19. T cells, B-cell-depleted T cells, or PBMCs provided the cDNA or gDNA that served as material.

Germline V gene sequence: CDR1 SGHTA, CDR2 FQGNSA. V was pared by 2 bases and J by 4 bases, with 9 bases of the junction left unmatched. This CDR3 is 18 amino acids long. Patients of the Seattle cohort, enrolled during active infection, were followed longitudinally. Per the original data handling: Quantification of nucleated cells was approximated via reference gene primer amplification. The table came from immunoSEQ multiplex PCR; TCRdb's copy has only in-frame clones and leaves some out. V, J and clone size are those of that table, while D and trimming were read from the DNA. The sample yields about 160,000 clones, around 87% seen once.

The specimen was peripheral blood. This receptor was obtained from a woman aged 70-85 years with COVID-19, enrolled during active disease. This rearrangement joins TRBV7-2 to TRBJ1-3; 12 bases are a match to TRBD1. CDR3 in DNA: TGTGCCAGCAGCTTATGGTCCGGGACAGGGGGCGAGGGAAACACCATATATTTT. Its translation: CASSLWSGTGGEGNTIYF.